This TCR beta chain was sequenced during a study of yellow fever vaccine responses in identical twins. Study-wide points: Twins' vaccine T cell response reportedly seemed partly convergent, partly personalized.

TCRdb analysed the RT-PCR reads with MiXCR anew, one entry per CDR3 protein. The table records 15,000 to 20,000 distinct CDR3 sequences, roughly 70% of them present only once. With regard to this clonotype: The target antigen is unknown.

This CDR3 contains 15 residues. The V gene's germline CDR1 is SNHLY and CDR2 FYNNEI. The V segment lost 6 bases and the J segment 8 bases; nucleotides outside the gene matches: 11. This sequence was found in a woman between 18 and 29 years old who received the yellow fever vaccine. The specimen was T cells from blood (PBMCs), unsorted or a sorted subset (not recorded which), collected before or after yellow fever vaccination (not recorded which). The V and J genes are TRBV2 and TRBJ2-1; 9 bases agree with TRBD2. In nucleotides, the CDR3 is TGTGCCAGCAGCCTTAGCGGGGGTCCATGGGATGAGCAGTTCTTC. It codes for CASSLSGGPWDEQFF.